This T cell receptor beta chain was documented in a study of blood T cell repertoires in COVID-19. Study-wide context: Cohort 3 recovered donors had two negative PCRs, clearance, or symptom resolution. Nucleic acid was either cDNA or gDNA, and it came from T cells, B-cell-depleted T cells, or PBMCs.

Original analysis: Researchers report that nucleated cell counts were estimated from reference gene primer amplification. The table came from immunoSEQ multiplex PCR; TCRdb's copy has only in-frame clones and leaves some out. V and J calls plus clone size are reproduced from that table; the DNA served to infer D and trimming. The sample carries 200,000 to 250,000 clones, 80% to 90% recorded once. CDR1 and CDR2 from the germline V gene are ENHRY and SYGVKD. The CDR3 covers 15 residues. V was cut by 2 bases and J by 4 bases, with 11 bases left in between. Material: PBMCs or T cells enriched from blood (not recorded which). This TCR derives from a woman aged 45-65 years in a cohort exposed to, infected with or recovered from COVID-19 (not recorded which). The chain couples TRBV10-3 to TRBJ2-2; tentative D call: TRBD2 (5 bases). CDR3 coding DNA: TGTGCCATCAGTGAGATGCAGGCGGGCACCGGGGAGCTGTTTTTT. It encodes CAISEMQAGTGELFF.